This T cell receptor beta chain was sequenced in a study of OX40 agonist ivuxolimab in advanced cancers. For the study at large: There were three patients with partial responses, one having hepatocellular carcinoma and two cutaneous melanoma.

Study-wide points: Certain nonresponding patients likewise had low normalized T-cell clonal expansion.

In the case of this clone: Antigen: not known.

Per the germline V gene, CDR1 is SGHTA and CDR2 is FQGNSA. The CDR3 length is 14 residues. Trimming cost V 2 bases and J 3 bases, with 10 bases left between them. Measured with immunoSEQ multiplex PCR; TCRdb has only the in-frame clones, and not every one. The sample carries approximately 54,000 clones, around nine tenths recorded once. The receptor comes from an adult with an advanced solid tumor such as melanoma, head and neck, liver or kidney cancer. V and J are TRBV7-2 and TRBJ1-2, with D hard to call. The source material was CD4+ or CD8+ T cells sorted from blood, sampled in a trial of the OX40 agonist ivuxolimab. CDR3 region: CASSLFGDHYGYTF. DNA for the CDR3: TGTGCCAGCAGCTTATTCGGCGACCACTATGGCTACACCTTC. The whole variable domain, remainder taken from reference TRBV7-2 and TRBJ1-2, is GAGVSQSPSNKVTEKGKDVELRCDPISGHTALYWYRQSLGQGLEFLIYFQGNSAPDKSGLPSDRFSAERTGGSVSTLTIQRTQQEDSAVYLCASSLFGDHYGYTFGSGTRLTVV.